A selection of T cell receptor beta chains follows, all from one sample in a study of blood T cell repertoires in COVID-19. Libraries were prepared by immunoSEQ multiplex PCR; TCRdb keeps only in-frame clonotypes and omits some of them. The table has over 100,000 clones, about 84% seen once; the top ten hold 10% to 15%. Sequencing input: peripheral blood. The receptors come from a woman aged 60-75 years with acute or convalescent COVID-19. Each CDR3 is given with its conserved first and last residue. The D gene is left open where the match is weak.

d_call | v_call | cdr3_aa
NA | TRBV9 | CASSANSGRNGYTF
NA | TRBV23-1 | CASSFRVTEAFF
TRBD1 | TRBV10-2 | CASRGTGERVTEAFF
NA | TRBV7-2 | CASSIGEAGANVLTF
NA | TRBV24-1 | CATSDTRQVNYYGYTF
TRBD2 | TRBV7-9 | CASSFRTRARLAAETQYF
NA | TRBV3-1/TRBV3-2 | CASSHFFEAFF
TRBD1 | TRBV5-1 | CASKGQTNTGELFF
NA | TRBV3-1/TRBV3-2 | CASSQAESLEAFF
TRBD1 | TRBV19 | CASSRQGNPDTQYF
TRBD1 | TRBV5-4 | CASSLRQGDTDTQYF
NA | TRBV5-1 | CASSLDGYSNQPQHF
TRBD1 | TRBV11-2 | CASSHRQGGSYNEQFF
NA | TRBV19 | CASSPSSTINYGYTF
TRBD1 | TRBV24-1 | CATSDLPGTGDAETQYF
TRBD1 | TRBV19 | CAIGPRDRDYGYTF
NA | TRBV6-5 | CASFPRDSGANVLTF
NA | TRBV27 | CASSQGSAYGYTF
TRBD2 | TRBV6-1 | CASSVSGGAGHYEQYF
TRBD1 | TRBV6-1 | CASSEIRTGGLGKNIQYF
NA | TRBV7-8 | CASSPPGYYGYTF
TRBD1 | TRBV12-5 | CASGLDRGTEAFF
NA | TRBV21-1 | CASSKEEAGAKPKETQYF
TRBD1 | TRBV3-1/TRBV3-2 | CASSQDPPGQGLGGANVLTF
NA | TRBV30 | CAWSVGLSSYNEQFF
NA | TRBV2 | CASSEAEGEGNTEAFF
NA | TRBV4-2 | CASSQVEAGEAFF
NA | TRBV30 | CAWSTSGNTIYF
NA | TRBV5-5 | CASSFSGKNVVTEAFF
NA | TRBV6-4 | CASSPTGEMNTEAFF
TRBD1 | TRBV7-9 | CASSPQDREAFF
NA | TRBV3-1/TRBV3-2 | CASSQAGLDEQFF
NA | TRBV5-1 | CASSTGQNTEAFF
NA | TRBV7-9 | CASSLQLAGPFTEAFF
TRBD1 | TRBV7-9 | CASSPQTGGKGYTF
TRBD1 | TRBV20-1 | CRPTGIYGYTF
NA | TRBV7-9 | CASSAGFGTEAFF
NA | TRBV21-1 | CASSKARAGESNQPQHF
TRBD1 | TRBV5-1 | CASRDDRVVEKLFF
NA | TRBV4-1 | CASSPQQGNYGYTF